This TCR beta chain was recovered during a study of T cell repertoires in cytomegalovirus infection. Study at large: It was the public TCR beta signatures that indicated both CMV infection and matching HLA type. Regarding the study as a whole: Summed frequency of public TCR beta families distinguished CMV carriers with the relevant HLA. The ex vivo response showed dominance by HLA-C-restricted CMV-specific TCR beta clonotypes.

This clonotype was seen more than once but under ten times. Its specificity is not known. A single record per CDR3 protein comes from TCRdb applying MiXCR to the reads. Among 250,000 to 300,000 distinct CDR3 sequences, more than 20% were seen once, and the ten largest hold approximately 14%. The V gene lost 0 bases and the J gene lost 1 base, with 11 bases spanning the gap. This CDR3 has 16 residues. Germline lookup yields CDR1 SGHAT and CDR2 FQNNGV. This receptor was taken from a human donor in good health (CMV status not recorded). Some clones in this sample may be carry-over from other donors' samples. The specimen sequenced was PBMCs. This chain links TRBV11-2 with TRBJ2-3; a possible D gene is TRBD1 (6 bases). The CDR3 region has the DNA TGTGCCAGCAGCTTAGACAGGGGTCGTGGCACAGATACGCAGTATTTT. Translation gives CASSLDRGRGTDTQYF. The whole variable domain, filled in from reference TRBV11-2 and TRBJ2-3, reads EAGVAQSPRYKIIEKRQSVAFWCNPISGHATLYWYQQILGQGPKLLIQFQNNGVVDDSQLPKDRFSAERLKGVDSTLKIQPAKLEDSAVYLCASSLDRGRGTDTQYFGPGTRLTVL.